This T cell receptor (beta chain) was recorded in a study of T cells after yellow fever vaccination. Study as a whole: Each low-cell-number fraction was prepared by means of SMART-Seq v4 Ultra Low Input.

Conversion of TCR transcripts into cDNA relied on 5'RACE template switching, which added a universal primer site and UMIs. In TCRdb, the 5' RACE reads were re-called with MiXCR into one record per CDR3 protein. Among hundreds of thousands of distinct CDR3 sequences listed, more than 8.5% were seen once. Findings of the study overall: Although the secondary response was weaker, it peaked faster, at day 5 versus 15. Post-booster repertoires again held most primary-vaccination clones (about 95% CD4, roughly 90% CD8).

This clonotype has only a few counts. Its antigen is not identified. Looked up from germline, CDR1 is SGHDN and CDR2 is FVKESK. This CDR3 has 14 amino acids. V lost 3 bases, J lost 3 bases, and 9 bases lay in between. This material consisted of PBMCs, taken on the day of the first yellow fever vaccination. This TCR was recovered from a man between 18 and 29 years old who received the YFV17D yellow fever vaccine. The chain employs TRBV14 and TRBJ1-5; weak D call: TRBD1 (5 bases). Written as DNA, the CDR3 is TGTGCCAGCAGCCAGGCAGGGTACAATCAGCCCCAGCATTTT. This encodes CASSQAGYNQPQHF.